This T cell receptor beta chain was obtained from a study of T cell repertoires in cytomegalovirus infection. Study-wide findings and caveats: The ex vivo response was dominated by HLA-C-restricted CMV-specific TCR beta clonotypes.

TCRdb reprocessed the reads via MiXCR and lists one record per CDR3 protein. The sample holds approximately 190,000 distinct CDR3 sequences; about a tenth are singletons and the top ten take about 5%. The ends were cut back, 7 bases at V and 0 bases at J, with 10 bases in the middle. The CDR3 length is 12 residues. CDR1 and CDR2 (germline): SQVTM, ANQGSEA. Concerning this clonotype itself: Its antigen is not identified.

This clonotype was obtained from a human donor in good health (CMV status not recorded). Some clones in this sample may be carry-over from other donors' samples. The specimen sequenced was PBMCs. This chain joins TRBV29-1 and TRBJ2-7; D may correspond to TRBD1 or TRBD2 (5 bases each). The CDR3 sequence is CSARDGSYEQYF. CDR3 DNA: TGCAGCGCCCGGGACGGCTCCTACGAGCAGTACTTC.